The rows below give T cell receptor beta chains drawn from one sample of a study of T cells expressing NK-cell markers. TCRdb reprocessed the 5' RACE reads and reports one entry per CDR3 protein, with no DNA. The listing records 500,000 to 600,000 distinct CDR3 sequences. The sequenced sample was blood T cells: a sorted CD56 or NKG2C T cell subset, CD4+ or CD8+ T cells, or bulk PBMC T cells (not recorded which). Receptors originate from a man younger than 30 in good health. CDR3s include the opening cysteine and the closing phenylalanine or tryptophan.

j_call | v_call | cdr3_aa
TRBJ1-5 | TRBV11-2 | CASSRSRNQPQHF
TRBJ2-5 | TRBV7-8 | CASSLRTGKGQETQYF
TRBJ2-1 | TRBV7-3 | CASSSLPTDRVDNNEQFF
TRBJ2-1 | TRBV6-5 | CASSYNRAGIDEQFF
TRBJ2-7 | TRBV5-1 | CASSLVGFPYEQYF
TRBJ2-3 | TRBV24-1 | CATSGQGFADTQYF
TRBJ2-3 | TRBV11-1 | CASSPSVGFTDTQYF
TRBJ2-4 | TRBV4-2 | CASSQDRQGRDIQYF
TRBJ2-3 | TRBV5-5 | CASSLALAGESTDTQYF
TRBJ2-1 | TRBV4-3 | CASSFLAGPHNEQFF
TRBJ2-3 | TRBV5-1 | CASSLEGATSPGDTQYF
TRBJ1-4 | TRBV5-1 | CASSLAVDRGAREKLFF
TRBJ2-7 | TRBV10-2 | CATGGGLAGSYEQYF
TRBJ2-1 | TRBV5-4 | CASSLAAPGQGQLAGVGEQFF
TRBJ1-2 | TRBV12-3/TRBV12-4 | CASCIGSSGYTF
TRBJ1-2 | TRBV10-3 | CAISEFNLGYTF
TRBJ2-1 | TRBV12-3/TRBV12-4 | CASSLRASGTGNEQFF
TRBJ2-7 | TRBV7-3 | CASSPRTGYEQYF
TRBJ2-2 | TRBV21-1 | CASSGTSGITGELFF
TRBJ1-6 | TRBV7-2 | CASSLDGGNSPLHF
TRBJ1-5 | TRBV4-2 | CASSQDRGNQPQHF
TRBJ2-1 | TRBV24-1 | CATGMFNNEQFF
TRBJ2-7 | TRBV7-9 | CASSLAGRSYEQYF
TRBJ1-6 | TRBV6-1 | CASRTLRVHPYNSPLHF
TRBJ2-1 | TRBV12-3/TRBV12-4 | CASSSGLVGNNEQFF
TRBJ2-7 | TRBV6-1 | CASSQETGLPLYEQYF
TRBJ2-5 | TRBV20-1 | CSARDLRGSGIGETQYF
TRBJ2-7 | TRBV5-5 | CASSTEITQTSYEQYF
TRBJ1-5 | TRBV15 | CATSSNPVNSNQPQHF
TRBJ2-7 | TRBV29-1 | CGALEGGSYEQYF
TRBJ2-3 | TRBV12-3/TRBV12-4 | CASSAEGHGDTQYF
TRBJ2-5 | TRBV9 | CASSPGTSGFQETQYF
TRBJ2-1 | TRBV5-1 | CASSLRGSGSYEQFF
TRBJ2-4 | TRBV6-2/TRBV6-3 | CASSYPGKNIQYF
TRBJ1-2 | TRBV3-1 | CASSQDEQSYGYTF
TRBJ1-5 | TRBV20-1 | CSARGGGTSSNQPQHF
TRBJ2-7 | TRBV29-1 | CSVSAGRGADEQYF
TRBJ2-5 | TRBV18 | CASSPQHPQETQYF
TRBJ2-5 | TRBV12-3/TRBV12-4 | CASSFDSGYQETQYF
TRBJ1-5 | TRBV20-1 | CSAPDWVGGNQPQHF
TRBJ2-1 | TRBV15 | CATSSSLAGGMQSYNEQFF
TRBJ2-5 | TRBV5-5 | CASSQRATSQETQYF
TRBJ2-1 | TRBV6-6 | CASSRDRGREQFF
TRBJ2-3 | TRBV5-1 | CASSVTSAAADTQYF
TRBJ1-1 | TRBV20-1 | CSARGDREFFEAFF
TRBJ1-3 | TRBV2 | CASSEAQVPGNTIYF
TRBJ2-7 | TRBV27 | CASRGLATNYEQYF
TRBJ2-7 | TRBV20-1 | CSAKTSGSSYEQYF
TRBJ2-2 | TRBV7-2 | CASSLVRGGAGELFF